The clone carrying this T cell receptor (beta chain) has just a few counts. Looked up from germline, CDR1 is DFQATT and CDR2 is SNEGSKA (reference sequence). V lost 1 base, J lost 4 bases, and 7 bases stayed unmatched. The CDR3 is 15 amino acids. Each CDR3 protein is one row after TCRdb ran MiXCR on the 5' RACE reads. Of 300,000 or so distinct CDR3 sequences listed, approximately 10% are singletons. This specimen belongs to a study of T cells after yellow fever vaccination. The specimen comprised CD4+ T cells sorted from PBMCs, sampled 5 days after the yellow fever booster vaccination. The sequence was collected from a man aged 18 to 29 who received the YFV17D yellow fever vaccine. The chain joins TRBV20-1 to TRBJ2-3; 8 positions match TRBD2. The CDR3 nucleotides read TGCAGTGCTAGAGTGGCGGGGGGAAGTGCAGATACGCAGTATTTT. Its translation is CSARVAGGSADTQYF.